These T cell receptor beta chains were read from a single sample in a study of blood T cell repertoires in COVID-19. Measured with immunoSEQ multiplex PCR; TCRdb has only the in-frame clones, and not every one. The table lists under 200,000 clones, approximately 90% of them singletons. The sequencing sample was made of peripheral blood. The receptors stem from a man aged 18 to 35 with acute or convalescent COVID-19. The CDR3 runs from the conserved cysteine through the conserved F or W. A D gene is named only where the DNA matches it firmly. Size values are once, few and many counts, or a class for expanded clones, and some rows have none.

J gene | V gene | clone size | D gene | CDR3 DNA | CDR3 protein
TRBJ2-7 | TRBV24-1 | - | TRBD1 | TGTGCCACCAGTGATCCCAGGACAGGGGAGATCGGGGAGCAGTACTTC | CATSDPRTGEIGEQYF
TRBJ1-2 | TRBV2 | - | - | TGTGCCAGCAGTGAGGAAGGGGAAGCTAACTATGGCTACACCTTC | CASSEEGEANYGYTF
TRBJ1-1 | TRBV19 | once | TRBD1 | TGTGCCAGTAGCGGACAGGGGGCTGTAAACACTGAAGCTTTCTTT | CASSGQGAVNTEAFF
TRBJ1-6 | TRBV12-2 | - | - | TGTGCAAGTCGCTTCAGGGGCGGGGGGGATTCACCCCTCCACTTT | CASRFRGGGDSPLHF
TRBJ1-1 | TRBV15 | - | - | TGTGCCACCAGCAGAGTTCACAGGGAAGAGAGCACTGAAGCTTTCTTT | CATSRVHREESTEAFF
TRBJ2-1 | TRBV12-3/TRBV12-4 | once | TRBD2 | TGTGCCAGCAAAAAGCGGGAGGAGGACGAGCAGTTCTTC | CASKKREEDEQFF
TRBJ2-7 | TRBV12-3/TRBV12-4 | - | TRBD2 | TGTGCCAGCGGCCGCCGGGAGGGGAGCGAGCAGTACTTC | CASGRREGSEQYF
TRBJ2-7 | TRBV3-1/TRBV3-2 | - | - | TGTGCCAGCAGCCAACCGACCATAACAGGGTACCACGAGCAGTACTTC | CASSQPTITGYHEQYF
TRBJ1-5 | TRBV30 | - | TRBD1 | TGTGCCTGGAGTGTAGGGCAGGGGGCTAGTCAGCCCCAGCATTTT | CAWSVGQGASQPQHF
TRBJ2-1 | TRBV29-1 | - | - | TGCAGCGTTGTCTCGGCGGGAAAGGTAGGGGAGCAGTTCTTC | CSVVSAGKVGEQFF
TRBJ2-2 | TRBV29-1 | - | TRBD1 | TGCAGCGTTGAAAAAGCCCAGGGGGACACCGGGGAGCTGTTTTTT | CSVEKAQGDTGELFF
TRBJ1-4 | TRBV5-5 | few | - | TGTGCCAGCAGCTTGGTGACAGCGACTAATGAAAAACTGTTTTTT | CASSLVTATNEKLFF
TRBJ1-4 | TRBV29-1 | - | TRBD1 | TGCAGCGGTATACAGGGGGCGAGAGAAAAACTGTTTTTT | CSGIQGAREKLFF
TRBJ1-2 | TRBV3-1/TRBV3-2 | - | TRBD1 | TGTGCCAGCAGCCTCGGACAGGGGATCGTGGACAGCTATGGCTACACCTTC | CASSLGQGIVDSYGYTF
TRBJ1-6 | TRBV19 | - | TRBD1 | TGTGCCAGTAGTATAGATGAACACAGGGGAAGCTCCTATAATTCACCCCTCCACTTT | CASSIDEHRGSSYNSPLHF
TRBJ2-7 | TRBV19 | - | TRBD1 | TGTGCCAGTAGTCCCACCGGGACAGGGCTCTACGAGCAGTACTTC | CASSPTGTGLYEQYF
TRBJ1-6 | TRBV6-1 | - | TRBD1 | TGTGCCAGCAGTGAATTGCCGGCAGGGGGTTCACCCCTCCACTTT | CASSELPAGGSPLHF
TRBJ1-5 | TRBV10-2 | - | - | TGCGCCAGCAATACCCGCCGGGGAGGGGTGGATCAGCCCCAGCATTTT | CASNTRRGGVDQPQHF
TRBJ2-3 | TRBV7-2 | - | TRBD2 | TGTGCCAGCAGCTCCCCCTTAGGGACTAGCCGGACAGGAGATACGCAGTATTTT | CASSSPLGTSRTGDTQYF
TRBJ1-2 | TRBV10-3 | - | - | TGTGCCATCAGTGAGGGACAGAGCAAAGCTAACTATGGCTACACCTTC | CAISEGQSKANYGYTF
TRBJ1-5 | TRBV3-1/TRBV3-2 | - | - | TGTGCCAGCAGCCAAGGGCGGCCAGGGAATCAGCCCCAGCATTTT | CASSQGRPGNQPQHF
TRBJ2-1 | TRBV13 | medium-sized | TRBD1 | TGTGCCAGCAGCTTAAGGGGGCCCACGACCAATGAGCAGTTCTTC | CASSLRGPTTNEQFF
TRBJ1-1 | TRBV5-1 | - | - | TGCGCCAGCAGCTTGATTCCTCTACAGGATGAAGCTTTCTTT | CASSLIPLQDEAFF
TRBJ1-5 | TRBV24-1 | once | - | TGTGCCGACCCGGGGGGGGGTCAGCCCCAGCATTTT | CADPGGGQPQHF
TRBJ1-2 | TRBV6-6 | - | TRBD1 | TGTGCCAGCACGGGACAGGGACACTATGGCTACACCTTC | CASTGQGHYGYTF
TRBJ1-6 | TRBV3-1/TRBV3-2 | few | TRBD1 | TGTGCCAGCAGCCAAGACCCCGGAGGACAGGGGTTTTATTCACCCCTCCACTTT | CASSQDPGGQGFYSPLHF
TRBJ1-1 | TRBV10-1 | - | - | TGCGCCAGCAGACAGGGCTGGGGCACTGAAGCTTTCTTT | CASRQGWGTEAFF
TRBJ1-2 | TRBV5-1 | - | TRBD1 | TGCGCCAGCAGTAGTACCACAGGGGTGAGGGGCTACACCTTC | CASSSTTGVRGYTF
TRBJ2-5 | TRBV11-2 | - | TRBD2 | TGTGCCAGCAGCTTAGTGCGGGAGAGCTCTCTCACTAAAAAGACCCAGTACTTC | CASSLVRESSLTKKTQYF
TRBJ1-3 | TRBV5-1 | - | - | TGCGCCAGCAGCTTGGGCAGGACTATTGGAAACACCATATATTTT | CASSLGRTIGNTIYF
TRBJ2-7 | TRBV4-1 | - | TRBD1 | TGCGCCAGCAGTCAAGTAGGACAGGGGAAGCACGAGCAGTACTTC | CASSQVGQGKHEQYF
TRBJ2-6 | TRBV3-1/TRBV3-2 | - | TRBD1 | TGTGCCAGCAGCCAGTGGACAGGGGGCACTGGGGCCAACGTCCTGACTTTC | CASSQWTGGTGANVLTF
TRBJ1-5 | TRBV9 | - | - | TGTGCCAGCAGCGTAGGTGACAGCAAGAATCAGCCCCAGCATTTT | CASSVGDSKNQPQHF
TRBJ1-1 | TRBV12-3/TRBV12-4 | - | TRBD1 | TGTGCCAGCAGGCAGGGGGCCGCCACTGAAGCTTTCTTT | CASRQGAATEAFF
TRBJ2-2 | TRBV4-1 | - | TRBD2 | TGCGCCAGCAGCCCCCAGGGAGGGGGGGAGCTGTTTTTT | CASSPQGGGELFF
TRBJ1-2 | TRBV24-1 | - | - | TGTGCCACCAGGGCTACGGGAGGCTATGGCTACACCTTC | CATRATGGYGYTF
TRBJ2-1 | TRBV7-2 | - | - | TGTGCCAGCAGCCCCCCCGCGGGCATCAATGAGCAGTTCTTC | CASSPPAGINEQFF
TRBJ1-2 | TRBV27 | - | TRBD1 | TGTGCCAGCAGTCCAGGACAGGGGTGGGACTATGGCTACACCTTC | CASSPGQGWDYGYTF
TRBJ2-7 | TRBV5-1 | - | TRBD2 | TGCGCCAGCAGCTTACGGGAGGGCACCTACGAGCAGTACTTC | CASSLREGTYEQYF
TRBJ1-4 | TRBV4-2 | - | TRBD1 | TGTGCCAGCAGCCAAAGGGACAGGTTCGAAAATGAAAAACTGTTTTTT | CASSQRDRFENEKLFF
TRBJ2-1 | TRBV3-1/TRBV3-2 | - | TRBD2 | TGTGCCAGCAGCCAAGATTGTGGGAGGGCCCGACCCCCGGTATATAATGAGCAGTTCTTC | CASSQDCGRARPPVYNEQFF
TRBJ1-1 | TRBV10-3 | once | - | TGTGCCACCTTAAAGGGGACTGAAGCTTTCTTT | CATLKGTEAFF
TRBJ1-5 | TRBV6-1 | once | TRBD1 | TGTGCCAGCAGTGAACTCGGACAGGGTTTGAATCAGCCCCAGCATTTT | CASSELGQGLNQPQHF
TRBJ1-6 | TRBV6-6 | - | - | TGTGCCAGCAGACCCGACCGGGACATACTCCACTTT | CASRPDRDILHF
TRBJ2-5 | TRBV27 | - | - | TGTGCCAGCAGTTTATTCCCCGGACAGCAAGAGACCCAGTACTTC | CASSLFPGQQETQYF
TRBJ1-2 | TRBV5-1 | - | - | TGCGCCAGCAGCTTGGGGGGGCAGGCCTATGGCTACACCTTC | CASSLGGQAYGYTF
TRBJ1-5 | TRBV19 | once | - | TGTGCCAGTAGAGGAGGGAGCAATCAGCCCCAGCATTTT | CASRGGSNQPQHF
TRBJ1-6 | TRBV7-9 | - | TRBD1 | TGTGCCAGCAGCTTAGCCGGGACAGGGGGCGTGGGGTTGAATTCACCCCTCCACTTT | CASSLAGTGGVGLNSPLHF
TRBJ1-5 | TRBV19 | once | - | TGTGCCAGGACCATAGACAGGTTTAATCAGCCCCAGCATTTT | CARTIDRFNQPQHF
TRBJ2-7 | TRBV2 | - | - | TGTGCCAGCCGCCAGGACGAGCAGTACTTC | CASRQDEQYF
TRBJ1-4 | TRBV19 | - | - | TGTGCCAGTAGTATATTGGGGGCCGCAACTAATGAAAAACTGTTTTTT | CASSILGAATNEKLFF
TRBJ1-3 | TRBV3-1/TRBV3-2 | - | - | TGTGCCAGCAGCCAAGGGAGGTGGTCTGGAAACACCATATATTTT | CASSQGRWSGNTIYF